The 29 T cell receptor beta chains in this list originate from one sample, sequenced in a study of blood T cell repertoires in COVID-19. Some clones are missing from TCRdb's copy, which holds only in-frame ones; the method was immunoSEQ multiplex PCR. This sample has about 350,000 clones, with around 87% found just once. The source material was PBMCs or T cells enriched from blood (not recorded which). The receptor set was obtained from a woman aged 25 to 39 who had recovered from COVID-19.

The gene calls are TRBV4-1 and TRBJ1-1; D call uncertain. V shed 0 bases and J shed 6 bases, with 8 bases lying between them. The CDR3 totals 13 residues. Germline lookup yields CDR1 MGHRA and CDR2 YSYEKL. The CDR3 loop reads CASSQDPFAEAFF. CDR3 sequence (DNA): TGCGCCAGCAGCCAAGATCCGTTCGCTGAAGCTTTCTTT.

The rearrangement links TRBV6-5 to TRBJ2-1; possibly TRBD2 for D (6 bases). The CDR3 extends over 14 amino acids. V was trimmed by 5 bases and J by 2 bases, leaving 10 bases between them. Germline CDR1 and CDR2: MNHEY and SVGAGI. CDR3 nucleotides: TGTGCCAGCAGTCGCGGAGGGGCCTACAATGAGCAGTTCTTC. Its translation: CASSRGGAYNEQFF.

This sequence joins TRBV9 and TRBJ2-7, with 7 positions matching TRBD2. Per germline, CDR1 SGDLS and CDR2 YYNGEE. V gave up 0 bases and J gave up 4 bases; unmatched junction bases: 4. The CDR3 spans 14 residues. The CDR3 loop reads CASSVAEGGYEQYF. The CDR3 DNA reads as TGTGCCAGCAGCGTAGCAGAGGGAGGGTACGAGCAGTACTTC. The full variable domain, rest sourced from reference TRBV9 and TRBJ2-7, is DSGVTQTPKHLITATGQRVTLRCSPRSGDLSVYWYQQSLDQGLQFLIQYYNGEERAKGNILERFSAQQFPDLHSELNLSSLELGDSALYFCASSVAEGGYEQYFGPGTRLTVT.

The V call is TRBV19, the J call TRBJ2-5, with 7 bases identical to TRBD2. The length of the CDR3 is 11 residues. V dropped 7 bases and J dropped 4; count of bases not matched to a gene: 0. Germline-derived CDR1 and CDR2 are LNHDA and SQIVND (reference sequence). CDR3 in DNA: TGTGCCAGTACGGGAGGAGAGACCCAGTACTTC. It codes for CASTGGETQYF.

This chain's CDR3 is CASSLYQGADGYTF. The DNA for the CDR3 is TGTGCCAGCAGTTTATACCAGGGGGCGGATGGCTACACCTTC. The V call is TRBV28, the J call TRBJ1-2; 8 positions match TRBD1. The CDR3 sequence is 14 residues long. The germline CDR1 and CDR2 sequences are MDHEN and SYDVKM. With V trimmed by 1 base and J by 6 bases, 4 bases remained unmatched.

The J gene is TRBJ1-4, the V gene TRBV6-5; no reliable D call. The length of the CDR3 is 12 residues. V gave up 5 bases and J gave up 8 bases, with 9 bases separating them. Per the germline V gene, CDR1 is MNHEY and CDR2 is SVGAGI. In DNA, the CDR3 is TGTGCCAGCAGTATGACGGGGGAAAAACTGTTTTTT. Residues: CASSMTGEKLFF.

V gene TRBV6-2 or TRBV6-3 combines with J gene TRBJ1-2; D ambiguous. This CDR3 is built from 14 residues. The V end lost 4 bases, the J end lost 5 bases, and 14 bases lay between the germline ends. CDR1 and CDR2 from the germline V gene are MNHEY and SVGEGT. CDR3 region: CASSWVQGVYGYTF. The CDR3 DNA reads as TGTGCCAGCAGTTGGGTACAAGGAGTATATGGCTACACCTTC.

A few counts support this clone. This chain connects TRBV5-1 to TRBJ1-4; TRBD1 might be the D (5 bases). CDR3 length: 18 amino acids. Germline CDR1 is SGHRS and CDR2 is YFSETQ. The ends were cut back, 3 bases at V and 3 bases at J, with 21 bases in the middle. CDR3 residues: CASSSSSVVDSSNEKLFF. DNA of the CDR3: TGCGCCAGCAGCTCCAGCTCGGTTGTTGACAGTTCTAATGAAAAACTGTTTTTT.

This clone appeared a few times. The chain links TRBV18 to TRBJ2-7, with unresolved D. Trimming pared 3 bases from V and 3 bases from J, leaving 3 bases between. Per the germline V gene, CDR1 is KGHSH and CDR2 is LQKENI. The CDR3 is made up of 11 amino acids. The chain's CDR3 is CASSPNYEQYF. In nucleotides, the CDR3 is TGTGCCAGCTCACCTAACTACGAGCAGTACTTC.

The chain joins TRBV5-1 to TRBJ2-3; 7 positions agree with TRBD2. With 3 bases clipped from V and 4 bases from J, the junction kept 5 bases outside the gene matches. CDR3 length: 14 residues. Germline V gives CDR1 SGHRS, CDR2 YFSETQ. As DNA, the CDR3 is TGCGCCAGCAGCTACGGCGGGGGTGCAGATACGCAGTATTTT. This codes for CASSYGGGADTQYF.

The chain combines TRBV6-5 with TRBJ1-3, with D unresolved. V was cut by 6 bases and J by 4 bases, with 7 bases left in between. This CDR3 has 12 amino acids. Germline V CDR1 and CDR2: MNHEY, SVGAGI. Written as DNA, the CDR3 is TGTGCCAGCAGGAACAGCGGAAACACCATATATTTT. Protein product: CASRNSGNTIYF.

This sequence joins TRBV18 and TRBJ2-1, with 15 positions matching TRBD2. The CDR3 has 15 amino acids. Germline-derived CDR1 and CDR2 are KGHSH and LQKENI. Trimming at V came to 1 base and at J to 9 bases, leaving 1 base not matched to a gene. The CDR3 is CASSPRTSGGVEQFF. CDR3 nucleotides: TGTGCCAGCTCACCACGGACTAGCGGGGGGGTTGAGCAGTTCTTC.

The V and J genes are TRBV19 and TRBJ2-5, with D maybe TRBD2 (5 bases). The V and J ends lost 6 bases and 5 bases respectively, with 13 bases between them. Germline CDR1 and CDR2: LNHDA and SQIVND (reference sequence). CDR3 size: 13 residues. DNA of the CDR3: TGTGCCAGTAGACGAGGGAACAGCGAGACCCAGTACTTC. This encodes CASRRGNSETQYF.

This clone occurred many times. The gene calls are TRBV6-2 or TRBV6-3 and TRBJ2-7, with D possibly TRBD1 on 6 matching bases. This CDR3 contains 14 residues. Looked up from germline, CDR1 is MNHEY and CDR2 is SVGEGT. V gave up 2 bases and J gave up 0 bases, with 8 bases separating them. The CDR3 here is CASSYRQASYEQYF. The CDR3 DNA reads TGTGCCAGCAGTTACCGACAGGCCTCCTACGAGCAGTACTTC.

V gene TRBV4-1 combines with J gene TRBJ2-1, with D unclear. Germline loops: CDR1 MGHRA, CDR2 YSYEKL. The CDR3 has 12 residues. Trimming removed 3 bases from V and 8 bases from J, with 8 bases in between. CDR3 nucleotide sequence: TGCGCCAGCAGCCAGGCAGGATATGAGCAGTTCTTC. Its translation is CASSQAGYEQFF.

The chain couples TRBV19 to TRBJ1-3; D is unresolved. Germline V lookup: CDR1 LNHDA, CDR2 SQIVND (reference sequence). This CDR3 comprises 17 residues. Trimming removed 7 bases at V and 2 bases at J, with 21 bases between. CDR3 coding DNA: TGTGCCAGTACCACAAAACCCCCCTTGGAGGCTGGAAACACCATATATTTT. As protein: CASTTKPPLEAGNTIYF.

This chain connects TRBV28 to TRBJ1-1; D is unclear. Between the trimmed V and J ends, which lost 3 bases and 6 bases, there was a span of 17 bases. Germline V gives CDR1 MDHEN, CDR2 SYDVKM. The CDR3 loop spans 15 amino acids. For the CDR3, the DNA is TGTGCCAGCAGTTTTCCACCGAACACCCCCGCTGAAGCTTTCTTT. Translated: CASSFPPNTPAEAFF.

The CDR3 spells CASSEEVGAGYGYTF. The CDR3 region has the DNA TGTGCCAGCAGTGAAGAGGTAGGGGCTGGCTATGGCTACACCTTC. The V call is TRBV2, the J call TRBJ1-2, with D maybe TRBD1 (5 bases). V was pared by 1 base and J by 4 bases, with 13 bases between. Looked up from germline, CDR1 is SNHLY and CDR2 is FYNNEI. The CDR3 runs 15 residues.

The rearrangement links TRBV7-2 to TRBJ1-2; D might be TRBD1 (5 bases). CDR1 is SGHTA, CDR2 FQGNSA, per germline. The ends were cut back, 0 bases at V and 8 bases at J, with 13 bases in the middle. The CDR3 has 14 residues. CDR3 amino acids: CASSLAGQVGGYTF. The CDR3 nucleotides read TGTGCCAGCAGCTTAGCGGGGCAGGTCGGGGGCTACACCTTC.

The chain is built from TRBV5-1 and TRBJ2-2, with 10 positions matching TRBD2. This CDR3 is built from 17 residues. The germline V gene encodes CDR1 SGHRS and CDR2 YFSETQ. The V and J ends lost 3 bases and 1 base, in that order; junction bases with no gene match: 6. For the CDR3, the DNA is TGCGCCAGCAGCTACTTTTTAGCGGGGGGGAACACCGGGGAGCTGTTTTTT. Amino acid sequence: CASSYFLAGGNTGELFF.

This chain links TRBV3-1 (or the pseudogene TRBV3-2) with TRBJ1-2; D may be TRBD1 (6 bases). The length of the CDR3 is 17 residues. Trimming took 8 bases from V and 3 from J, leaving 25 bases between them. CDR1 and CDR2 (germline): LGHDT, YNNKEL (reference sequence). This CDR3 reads CASPNSPGALQDYGYTF. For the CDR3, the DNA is TGTGCCAGCCCGAACAGCCCAGGGGCCCTTCAGGACTATGGCTACACCTTC.

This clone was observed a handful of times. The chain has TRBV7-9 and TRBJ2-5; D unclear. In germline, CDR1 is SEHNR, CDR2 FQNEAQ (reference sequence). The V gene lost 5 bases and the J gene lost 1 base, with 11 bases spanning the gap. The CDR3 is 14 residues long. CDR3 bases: TGTGCCAGCAGCGCAGGCTCTACCCAAGAGACCCAGTACTTC. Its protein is CASSAGSTQETQYF. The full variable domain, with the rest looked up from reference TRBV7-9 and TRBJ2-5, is DTGVSQNPRHKITKRGQNVTFRCDPISEHNRLYWYRQTLGQGPEFLTYFQNEAQLEKSRLLSDRFSAERPKGSFSTLEIQRTEQGDSAMYLCASSAGSTQETQYFGPGTRLLVL.

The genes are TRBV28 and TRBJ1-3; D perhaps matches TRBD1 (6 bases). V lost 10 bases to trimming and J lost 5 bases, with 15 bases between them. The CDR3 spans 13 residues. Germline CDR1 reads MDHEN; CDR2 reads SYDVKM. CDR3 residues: CATRGQSRNTIYF. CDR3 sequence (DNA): TGTGCCACCCGCGGACAGTCGAGAAACACCATATATTTT.

CDR3 sequence reads: CASSQDRAGREKLFF. CDR3 coding DNA: TGTGCCAGCAGCCAAGATAGGGCGGGTAGAGAAAAACTGTTTTTT. This chain links TRBV3-1 (or the pseudogene TRBV3-2) with TRBJ1-4, with D hard to call. The germline CDR1 and CDR2 sequences are LGHDT and YNNKEL (reference sequence). The CDR3 covers 15 residues. Trimming shortened V by 0 bases and J by 8 bases, and 13 bases separated the two germline ends.

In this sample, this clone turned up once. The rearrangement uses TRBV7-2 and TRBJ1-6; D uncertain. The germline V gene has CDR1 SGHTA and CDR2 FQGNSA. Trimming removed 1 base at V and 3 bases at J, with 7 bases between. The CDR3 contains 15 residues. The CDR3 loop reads CASSLVEIYNSPLHF. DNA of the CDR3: TGTGCCAGCAGCTTAGTAGAAATCTATAATTCACCCCTCCACTTT.

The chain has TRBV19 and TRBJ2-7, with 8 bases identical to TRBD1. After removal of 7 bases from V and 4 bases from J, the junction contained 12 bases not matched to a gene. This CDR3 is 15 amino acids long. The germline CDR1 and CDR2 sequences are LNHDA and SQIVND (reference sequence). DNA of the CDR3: TGTGCCAGTACCTTCGAAGCTCAGGGGGCGTACGAGCAGTACTTC. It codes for CASTFEAQGAYEQYF.

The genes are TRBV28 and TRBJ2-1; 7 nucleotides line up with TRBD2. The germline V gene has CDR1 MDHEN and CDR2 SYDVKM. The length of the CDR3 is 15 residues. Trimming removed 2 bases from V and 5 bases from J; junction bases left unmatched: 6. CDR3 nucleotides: TGTGCCAGCAGTTTAGCCGGGGGAGGGGACAATGAGCAGTTCTTC. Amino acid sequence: CASSLAGGGDNEQFF.

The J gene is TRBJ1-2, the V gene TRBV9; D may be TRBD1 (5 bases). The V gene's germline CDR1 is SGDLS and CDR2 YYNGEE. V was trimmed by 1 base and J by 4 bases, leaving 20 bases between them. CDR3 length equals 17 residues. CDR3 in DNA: TGTGCCAGCAGCGTACCTCTAGGTAGGGGATCGTCCTATGGCTACACCTTC. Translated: CASSVPLGRGSSYGYTF.

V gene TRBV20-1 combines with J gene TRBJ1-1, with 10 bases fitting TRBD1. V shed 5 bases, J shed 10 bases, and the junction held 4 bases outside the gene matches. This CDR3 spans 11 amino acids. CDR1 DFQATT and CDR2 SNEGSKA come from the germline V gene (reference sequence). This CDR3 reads CSAHRDRGAFF. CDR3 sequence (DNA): TGCAGTGCTCATAGGGACAGGGGAGCTTTCTTT.